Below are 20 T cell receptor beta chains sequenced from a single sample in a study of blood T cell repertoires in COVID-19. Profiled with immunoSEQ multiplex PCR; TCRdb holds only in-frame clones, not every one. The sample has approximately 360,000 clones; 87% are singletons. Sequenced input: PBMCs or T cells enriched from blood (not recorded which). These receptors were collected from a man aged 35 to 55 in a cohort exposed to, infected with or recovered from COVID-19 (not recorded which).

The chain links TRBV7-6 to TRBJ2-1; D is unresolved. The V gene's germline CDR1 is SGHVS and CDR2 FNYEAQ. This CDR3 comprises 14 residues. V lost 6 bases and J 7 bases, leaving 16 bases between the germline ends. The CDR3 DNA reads TGTGCCAGCAGTATTGGGCCGGTTCGGAATGAGCAGTTCTTC. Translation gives CASSIGPVRNEQFF. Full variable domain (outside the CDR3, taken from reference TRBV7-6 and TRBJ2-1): GAGVSQSPRYKVTKRGQDVALRCDPISGHVSLYWYRQALGQGPEFLTYFNYEAQQDKSGLPNDRFSAERPEGSISTLTIQRTEQRDSAMYRCASSIGPVRNEQFFGPGTRLTVL.

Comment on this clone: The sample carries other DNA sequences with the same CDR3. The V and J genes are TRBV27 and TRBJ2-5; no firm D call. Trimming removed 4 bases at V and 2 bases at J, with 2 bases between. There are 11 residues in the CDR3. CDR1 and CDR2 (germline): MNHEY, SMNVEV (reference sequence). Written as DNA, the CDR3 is TGTGCCAGCAGTTCGCAAGAGACCCAGTACTTC. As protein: CASSSQETQYF.

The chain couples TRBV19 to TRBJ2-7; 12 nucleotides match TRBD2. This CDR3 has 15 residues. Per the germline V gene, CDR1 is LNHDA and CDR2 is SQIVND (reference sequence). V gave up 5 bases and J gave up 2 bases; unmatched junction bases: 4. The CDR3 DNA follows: TGTGCCAGTAGTCCTACTAGCGGGAGGCCCTACGAGCAGTACTTC. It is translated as CASSPTSGRPYEQYF. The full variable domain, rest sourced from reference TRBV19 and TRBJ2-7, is DGGITQSPKYLFRKEGQNVTLSCEQNLNHDAMYWYRQDPGQGLRLIYYSQIVNDFQKGDIAEGYSVSREKKESFPLTVTSAQKNPTAFYLCASSPTSGRPYEQYFGPGTRLTVT.

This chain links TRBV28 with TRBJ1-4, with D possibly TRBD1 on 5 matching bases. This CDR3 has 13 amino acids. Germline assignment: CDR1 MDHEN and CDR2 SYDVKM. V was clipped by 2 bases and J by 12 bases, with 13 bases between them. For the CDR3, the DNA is TGTGCCAGCAGTTTAAATCAGGGTACTGAACTGTTTTTT. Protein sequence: CASSLNQGTELFF.

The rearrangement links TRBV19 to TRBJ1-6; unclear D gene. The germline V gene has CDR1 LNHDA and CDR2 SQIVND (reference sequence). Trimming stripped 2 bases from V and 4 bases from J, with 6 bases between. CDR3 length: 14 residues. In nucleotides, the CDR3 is TGTGCCAGTAGTATAACGAGTTATAATTCACCCCTCCACTTT. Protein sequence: CASSITSYNSPLHF.

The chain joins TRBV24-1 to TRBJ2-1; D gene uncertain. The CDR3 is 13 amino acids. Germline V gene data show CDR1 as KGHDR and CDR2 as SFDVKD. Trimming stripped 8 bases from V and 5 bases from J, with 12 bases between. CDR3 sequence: CATMSDTNNEQFF. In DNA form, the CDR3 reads TGTGCCACCATGTCCGACACAAACAATGAGCAGTTCTTC.

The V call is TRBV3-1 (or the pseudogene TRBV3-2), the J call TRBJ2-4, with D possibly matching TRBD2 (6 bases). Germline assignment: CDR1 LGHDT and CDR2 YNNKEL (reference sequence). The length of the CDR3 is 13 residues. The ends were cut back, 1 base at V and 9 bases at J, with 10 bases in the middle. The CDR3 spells CASSQGLEPIQYF. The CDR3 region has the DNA TGTGCCAGCAGCCAAGGACTAGAGCCCATTCAGTACTTC.

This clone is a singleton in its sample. The CDR3, as DNA: TGCGCCAGCAGTCCAGGACAGGACTACAATGAGCAGTTCTTC. Translated: CASSPGQDYNEQFF. J is TRBJ2-1 and V is TRBV5-1; 7 bases are a match to TRBD1. The length of the CDR3 is 14 residues. With 5 bases clipped from V and 3 bases from J, the junction kept 5 bases outside the gene matches. In germline, CDR1 is SGHRS, CDR2 YFSETQ. The whole variable domain, remainder taken from reference TRBV5-1 and TRBJ2-1, is KAGVTQTPRYLIKTRGQQVTLSCSPISGHRSVSWYQQTPGQGLQFLFEYFSETQRNKGNFPGRFSGRQFSNSRSEMNVSTLELGDSALYLCASSPGQDYNEQFFGPGTRLTVL.

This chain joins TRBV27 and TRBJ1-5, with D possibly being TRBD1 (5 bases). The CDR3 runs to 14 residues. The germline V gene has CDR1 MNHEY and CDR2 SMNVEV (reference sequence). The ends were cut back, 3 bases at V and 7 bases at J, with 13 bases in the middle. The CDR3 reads CASSFGRGGQPQHF. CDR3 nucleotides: TGTGCCAGCAGTTTCGGAAGGGGCGGCCAGCCCCAGCATTTT.

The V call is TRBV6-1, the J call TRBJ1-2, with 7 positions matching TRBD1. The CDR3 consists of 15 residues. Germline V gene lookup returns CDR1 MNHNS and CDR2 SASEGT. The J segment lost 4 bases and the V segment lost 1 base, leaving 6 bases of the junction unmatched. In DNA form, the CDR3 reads TGTGCCAGCAGTGAAGGAGGGGGCGACGGCTATGGCTACACCTTC. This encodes CASSEGGGDGYGYTF.

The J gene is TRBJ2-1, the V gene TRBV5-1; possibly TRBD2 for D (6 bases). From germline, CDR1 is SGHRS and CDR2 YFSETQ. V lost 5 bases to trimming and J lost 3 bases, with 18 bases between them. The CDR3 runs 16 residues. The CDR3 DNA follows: TGCGCCAGCAGTCCCGACCCGGGAGTGGACTACAATGAGCAGTTCTTC. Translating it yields CASSPDPGVDYNEQFF.

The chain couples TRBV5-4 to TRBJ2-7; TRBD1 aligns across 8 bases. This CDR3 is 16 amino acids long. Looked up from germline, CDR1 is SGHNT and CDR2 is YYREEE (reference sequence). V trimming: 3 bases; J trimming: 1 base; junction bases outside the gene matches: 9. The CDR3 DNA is TGTGCCAGCAGCTCCGCCCCAGGACAGGGTTCCTACGAGCAGTACTTC. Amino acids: CASSSAPGQGSYEQYF.

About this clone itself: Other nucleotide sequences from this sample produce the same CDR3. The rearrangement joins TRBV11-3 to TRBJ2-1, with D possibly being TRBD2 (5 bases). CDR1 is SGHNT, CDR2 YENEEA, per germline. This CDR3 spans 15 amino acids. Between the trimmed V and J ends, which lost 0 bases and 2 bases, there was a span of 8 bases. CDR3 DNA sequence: TGTGCCAGCAGCTTAGAGGACTCCACCTACAATGAGCAGTTCTTC. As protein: CASSLEDSTYNEQFF.

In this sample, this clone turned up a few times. CDR3 nucleotides: TGTGCCAGCAGCTTGGTGGCAGGGGGCGAAGCTTTCTTT. This encodes CASSLVAGGEAFF. The chain links TRBV5-4 to TRBJ1-1, with 8 bases lining up with TRBD1. The V gene's germline CDR1 is SGHNT and CDR2 YYREEE (reference sequence). The CDR3 runs 13 residues. The J segment lost 8 bases and the V segment lost 0 bases, leaving 3 bases of the junction unmatched.

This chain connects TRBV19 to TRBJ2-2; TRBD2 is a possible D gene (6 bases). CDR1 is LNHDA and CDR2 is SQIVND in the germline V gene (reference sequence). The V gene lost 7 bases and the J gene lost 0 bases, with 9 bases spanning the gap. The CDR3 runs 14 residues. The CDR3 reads CASIGTANTGELFF. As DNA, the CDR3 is TGTGCCAGTATTGGGACTGCGAACACCGGGGAGCTGTTTTTT. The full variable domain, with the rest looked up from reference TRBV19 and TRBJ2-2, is DGGITQSPKYLFRKEGQNVTLSCEQNLNHDAMYWYRQDPGQGLRLIYYSQIVNDFQKGDIAEGYSVSREKKESFPLTVTSAQKNPTAFYLCASIGTANTGELFFGEGSRLTVL.

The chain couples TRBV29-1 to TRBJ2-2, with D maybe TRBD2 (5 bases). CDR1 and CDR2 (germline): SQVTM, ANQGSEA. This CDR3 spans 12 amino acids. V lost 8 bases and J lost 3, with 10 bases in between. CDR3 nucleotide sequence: TGCAGCACCAGACTATACACCGGGGAGCTGTTTTTT. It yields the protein CSTRLYTGELFF.

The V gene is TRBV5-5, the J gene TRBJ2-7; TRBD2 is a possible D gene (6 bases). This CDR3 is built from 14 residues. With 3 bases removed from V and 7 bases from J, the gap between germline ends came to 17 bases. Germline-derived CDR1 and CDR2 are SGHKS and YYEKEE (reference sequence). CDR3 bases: TGTGCCAGCAGCTACCGGGACTCCACATATGAGCAGTACTTC. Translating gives CASSYRDSTYEQYF.

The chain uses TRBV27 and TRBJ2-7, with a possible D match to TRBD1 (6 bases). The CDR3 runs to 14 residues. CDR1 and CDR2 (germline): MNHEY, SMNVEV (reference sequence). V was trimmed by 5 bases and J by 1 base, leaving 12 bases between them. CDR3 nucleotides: TGTGCCAGCAGTCAACAGGGTAAATCCTACGAGCAGTACTTC. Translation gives CASSQQGKSYEQYF.

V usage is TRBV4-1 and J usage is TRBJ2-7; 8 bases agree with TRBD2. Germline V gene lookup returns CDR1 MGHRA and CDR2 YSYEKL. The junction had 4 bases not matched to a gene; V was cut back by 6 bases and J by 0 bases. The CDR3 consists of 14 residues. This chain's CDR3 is CASRPSGSSYEQYF. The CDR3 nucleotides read TGCGCCAGCAGGCCCAGCGGGAGCTCCTACGAGCAGTACTTC.

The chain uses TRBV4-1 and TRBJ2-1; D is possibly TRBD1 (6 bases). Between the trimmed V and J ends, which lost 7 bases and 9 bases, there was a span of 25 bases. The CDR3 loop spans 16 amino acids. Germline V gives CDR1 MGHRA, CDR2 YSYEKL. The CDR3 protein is CASTPREQGLFGEQFF. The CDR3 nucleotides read TGCGCCAGCACCCCGAGAGAACAGGGTTTGTTTGGTGAGCAGTTCTTC.